Shown below are 18 T cell receptor beta chains from a single sample sequenced in a study of T cells in localized non-small cell lung cancer (dated by TCRdb to 2018 to 2021). The library was generated by the immunoSEQ multiplex PCR assay. TCRdb took this table from immuneACCESS and kept in-frame rearrangements with V and J called. Such tables lack part of the clones; where checked against another copy, unresolved V genes explain under half of the gap, and the rest is unexplained. The sample table lists roughly 72,000 clones, around 81% of them with a count of one. Of the sample, about a tenth falls within the top ten clones. The source material was peripheral blood, sampled before any cancer treatment. Receptors originate from a female donor over 55 with stage I lung adenocarcinoma.

This chain joins TRBV2 and TRBJ1-5, with D uncertain. Germline lookup yields CDR1 SNHLY and CDR2 FYNNEI. This CDR3 has 13 amino acids. With 6 bases removed from V and 5 bases from J, the gap between germline ends came to 11 bases. CDR3 region: CASSAGWDQPQHF. In nucleotides, the CDR3 is TGTGCCAGCAGCGCAGGTTGGGATCAGCCCCAGCATTTT.

The chain couples TRBV29-1 to TRBJ2-7, with D perhaps matching TRBD1 (6 bases). Looked up from germline, CDR1 is SQVTM and CDR2 is ANQGSEA. CDR3 length: 13 amino acids. V shed 1 base and J shed 2 bases, with 9 bases lying between them. CDR3: CSVEVDRTYEQYF. For the CDR3, the DNA is TGCAGCGTTGAAGTTGACAGGACCTACGAGCAGTACTTC.

This chain links TRBV4-2 with TRBJ2-3; 16 nucleotides align to TRBD2. The germline V gene encodes CDR1 LGHNA and CDR2 YNFKEQ. Unmatched junction bases numbered 5, after V lost 0 bases and J lost 5 bases. This CDR3 is 18 amino acids long. The CDR3 here is CASSQDGTSGGGGDTQYF. The CDR3 bases are TGTGCCAGCAGCCAAGATGGGACTAGCGGGGGGGGAGGAGATACGCAGTATTTT.

The rearrangement links TRBV10-1 to TRBJ2-1, with TRBD1 identical over 7 bases. Trimming removed 3 bases from V and 0 bases from J; junction bases left unmatched: 11. The CDR3 loop spans 18 amino acids. Germline V gene sequence: CDR1 WNHNN, CDR2 SYGVQD (reference sequence). The CDR3 here is CASSEEGAALGSYNEQFF. As DNA, the CDR3 is TGCGCCAGCAGTGAAGAGGGGGCGGCCCTGGGCTCCTACAATGAGCAGTTCTTC.

The chain links TRBV5-1 to TRBJ2-1, with 10 positions matching TRBD1. This CDR3 is built from 16 residues. Germline V gene sequence: CDR1 SGHRS, CDR2 YFSETQ. Losses at the gene ends were 4 bases for V and 6 bases for J; bases not matched to a gene: 10. CDR3 amino acids: CASSPFGTGDINEQFF. CDR3 sequence (DNA): TGCGCCAGCAGCCCATTCGGGACAGGGGATATCAATGAGCAGTTCTTC.

This clone was detected many times. This chain links TRBV28 with TRBJ1-1, with TRBD1 matching 11 bases. The CDR3 totals 18 residues. Germline CDR1 and CDR2: MDHEN and SYDVKM. Trimming took 4 bases from V and 6 from J; bases not matched to a gene: 16. The CDR3, as DNA: TGTGCCAGCAGTTCGCCGGACAGGGGGCGGGGGTTTAGGGCTGAAGCTTTCTTT. It is translated as CASSSPDRGRGFRAEAFF.

The CDR3 sequence is CASGPGQVYNEQFF. CDR3 coding DNA: TGTGCTAGTGGTCCCGGACAGGTATACAATGAGCAGTTCTTC. The genes are TRBV12-5 and TRBJ2-1, with 7 bases that match TRBD1. CDR1 LGHNT and CDR2 FRNRAP come from the germline V gene. This CDR3 has 14 amino acids. J lost 4 bases, V lost 5 bases, and 5 bases had no gene match.

The gene calls are TRBV6-1 and TRBJ2-3; D remains ambiguous. The CDR3 contains 15 residues. The germline V gene encodes CDR1 MNHNS and CDR2 SASEGT. V dropped 4 bases and J dropped 2 bases, with 13 bases sitting between them. The CDR3 nucleotides read TGTGCCAGCAGTGGGGCAGGTGCGACCACAGATACGCAGTATTTT. This gives the protein CASSGAGATTDTQYF.

The CDR3 DNA follows: TGTGCCAGCAGTCTAACCCGCGGACTAGCGGGGGGAAATGAGCAGTTCTTC. It specifies CASSLTRGLAGGNEQFF. The chain recombines TRBV27 with TRBJ2-1, with TRBD2 matching 14 bases. This CDR3 has 17 amino acids. V was clipped by 5 bases and J by 7 bases; unmatched bases: 10. CDR1 and CDR2 from the germline V gene are MNHEY and SMNVEV (reference sequence).

The V and J genes are TRBV28 and TRBJ1-2; D perhaps matches TRBD1 (5 bases). This CDR3 is built from 16 residues. V lost 2 bases, J lost 6 bases, and 19 bases lay in between. Germline V gene lookup returns CDR1 MDHEN and CDR2 SYDVKM. The CDR3 here is CASSLVGAVERNGYTF. The CDR3 coding sequence is TGTGCCAGCAGTTTAGTTGGGGCAGTGGAACGAAATGGCTACACCTTC.

The chain joins TRBV6-5 to TRBJ1-6; 10 bases map to TRBD1. Germline CDR1 is MNHEY and CDR2 is SVGAGI. Losses at the gene ends were 5 bases for V and 5 bases for J; bases not matched to a gene: 3. The CDR3 totals 15 residues. CDR3 in amino acids: CASSRTGGNNSPLHF. For the CDR3, the DNA is TGTGCCAGCAGTCGGACAGGGGGGAATAATTCACCCCTCCACTTT.

The chain uses TRBV28 and TRBJ1-5; TRBD1 might be the D (6 bases). CDR1 is MDHEN and CDR2 is SYDVKM in the germline V gene. V was pared by 10 bases and J by 2 bases, with 15 bases between. The CDR3 has 14 amino acids. The CDR3 DNA reads TGTGCCAATTCCAGGGGATACGGCAATCAGCCCCAGCATTTT. This encodes CANSRGYGNQPQHF.

This clone was counted once. V is TRBV30 and J is TRBJ2-5, with a weak D call TRBD1 (6 bases). The V gene lost 5 bases and the J gene lost 4 bases, with 17 bases spanning the gap. This CDR3 is built from 14 residues. Germline CDR1 reads GTSNPN; CDR2 reads SVGIG (reference sequence). The CDR3 DNA sequence: TGTGCCTGGGAAACAGGGAGCCGAAGAGAGACCCAGTACTTC. Residues: CAWETGSRRETQYF.

The chain joins TRBV6-5 to TRBJ1-1; D is uncertain. CDR3 size: 13 residues. The V end lost 0 bases, the J end lost 5 bases, and 7 bases lay between the germline ends. CDR1 is MNHEY, CDR2 SVGAGI, per germline. CDR3 region: CASSYSKYTEAFF. The DNA for the CDR3 is TGTGCCAGCAGTTACTCGAAGTATACTGAAGCTTTCTTT.

V usage is TRBV6-5 and J usage is TRBJ1-2; D gene unclear. This CDR3 is built from 11 residues. V shed 5 bases and J shed 6 bases, with 7 bases lying between them. The V gene's germline CDR1 is MNHEY and CDR2 SVGAGI. CDR3: CASSTPNGYTF. The CDR3 DNA reads as TGTGCCAGCAGTACGCCGAATGGCTACACCTTC.

The chain recombines TRBV27 with TRBJ2-7; 9 nucleotides agree with TRBD1. Germline lookup yields CDR1 MNHEY and CDR2 SMNVEV (reference sequence). V trimming: 3 bases; J trimming: 5 bases; junction bases outside the gene matches: 2. The CDR3 runs to 13 residues. CDR3 in amino acids: CASSFRTGDEQYF. CDR3 DNA: TGTGCCAGCAGTTTCCGGACAGGGGACGAGCAGTACTTC.

The chain joins TRBV19 to TRBJ2-2, with a possible D match to TRBD2 (5 bases). This CDR3 has 15 residues. V lost 6 bases, J lost 6 bases, and 17 bases lay in between. Per the germline V gene, CDR1 is LNHDA and CDR2 is SQIVND (reference sequence). CDR3 DNA sequence: TGTGCCAGTAGCGACCGGGAAAAACGGCCCGGGGAGCTGTTTTTT. It codes for CASSDREKRPGELFF.

This clone occurred a few times. The genes are TRBV5-4 and TRBJ2-7; no definite D call. V dropped 4 bases and J dropped 5 bases, with 10 bases sitting between them. The length of the CDR3 is 12 residues. Germline CDR1 SGHNT, CDR2 YYREEE (reference sequence). CDR3 loop: CASSLPQNEQYF. CDR3 in DNA: TGTGCCAGCAGCCTCCCTCAAAACGAGCAGTACTTC.